Each of the 31 T cell receptor beta chains below was sequenced from the same sample in a study of T cell changes during pregnancy in multiple sclerosis. TCRdb's table, derived via immunoSEQ multiplex PCR, lists solely in-frame clones and lacks some. The repertoire holds about 120,000 clones, with approximately 94% as singletons. Material: peripheral blood, obtained before pregnancy. The source is a female donor with multiple sclerosis, enrolled in a pregnancy study.

CDR3 sequence: CASSGGGYPYEQYF. The DNA for the CDR3 is TGTGCCAGCAGCGGTGGCGGGTACCCCTACGAGCAGTACTTC. The V call is TRBV7-2, the J call TRBJ2-7; the D gene is possibly TRBD2 (5 bases). This CDR3 has 14 residues. Germline loops: CDR1 SGHTA, CDR2 FQGNSA. The germline V and J ends were trimmed by 5 bases and 2 bases, with 13 bases remaining between them.

Turning to this clone: Other DNA sequences in this sample translate to the same CDR3. The genes are TRBV27 and TRBJ1-4; tentatively, D is TRBD1 (6 bases). Germline CDR1 MNHEY, CDR2 SMNVEV (reference sequence). Deletions cut 2 bases from V and 8 bases from J, with 12 bases between. The CDR3 has 14 amino acids. CDR3 DNA sequence: TGTGCCAGCAGTTTAGCAGGGGAAGGCGAAAAACTGTTTTTT. Translating gives CASSLAGEGEKLFF.

The chain is built from TRBV6-5 and TRBJ1-2, with 8 nucleotides matching TRBD1. The CDR3 sequence is 14 residues long. The V and J ends lost 6 bases and 3 bases, in that order; junction bases with no gene match: 6. CDR1 is MNHEY, CDR2 SVGAGI, per germline. The CDR3 is CASSPLTGDYGYTF. The CDR3 DNA reads TGTGCCAGCAGCCCGTTGACAGGGGACTATGGCTACACCTTC.

This chain links TRBV28 with TRBJ2-4; D gene ambiguous. Trimming removed 1 base from V and 0 bases from J, with 16 bases in between. Germline V gene sequence: CDR1 MDHEN, CDR2 SYDVKM. The CDR3 length is 18 residues. The CDR3 coding sequence is TGTGCCAGCAGTTTATTTCCCTCCTGGAGAGAAGCCAAAAACATTCAGTACTTC. This encodes CASSLFPSWREAKNIQYF.

V and J are TRBV20-1 and TRBJ2-7; D gene ambiguous. CDR1 is DFQATT and CDR2 is SNEGSKA in the germline V gene (reference sequence). This CDR3 spans 11 amino acids. Trimming stripped 3 bases from V and 4 bases from J, with 7 bases between. CDR3 in amino acids: CSARIGYEQYF. The CDR3 DNA follows: TGCAGTGCTAGGATCGGTTACGAGCAGTACTTC.

The rearrangement joins TRBV7-6 to TRBJ2-7; 11 bases align to TRBD2. The CDR3 consists of 16 residues. Per the germline V gene, CDR1 is SGHVS and CDR2 is FNYEAQ. V lost 6 bases and J lost 2; bases outside the gene matches: 9. The CDR3 protein is CASRPDLAGGPYEQYF. In DNA, the CDR3 is TGTGCCAGCAGGCCCGATCTAGCGGGGGGCCCCTACGAGCAGTACTTC.

This clone appeared once. The rearrangement uses TRBV5-1 and TRBJ1-1; D is uncertain. The CDR3 has 14 residues. Per the germline V gene, CDR1 is SGHRS and CDR2 is YFSETQ. Trimming removed 3 bases at V and 4 bases at J, with 13 bases between. The CDR3 loop is CASSSLGGITEAFF. CDR3 bases: TGCGCCAGCAGCTCCTTGGGAGGGATCACTGAAGCTTTCTTT.

This chain links TRBV28 with TRBJ1-5; no reliable D call. Trimming removed 7 bases at V and 2 bases at J, with 15 bases between. Germline lookup yields CDR1 MDHEN and CDR2 SYDVKM. The CDR3 has 15 amino acids. The CDR3, as DNA: TGTGCCAGCACAAGGTCCGGCGGTCGCAATCAGCCCCAGCATTTT. As protein: CASTRSGGRNQPQHF.

J is TRBJ1-5 and V is TRBV5-6; D is ambiguous. The CDR3 spans 17 residues. Trimming pared 0 bases from V and 0 bases from J, leaving 13 bases between. CDR1 is SGHDT, CDR2 YYEEEE, per germline. DNA for the CDR3: TGTGCCAGCAGCTTGGGGGGAGGTCGGGATAGCAATCAGCCCCAGCATTTT. Translated, it gives CASSLGGGRDSNQPQHF. Complete variable domain (other parts from reference TRBV5-6 and TRBJ1-5): DAGVTQSPTHLIKTRGQQVTLRCSPKSGHDTVSWYQQALGQGPQFIFQYYEEEERQRGNFPDRFSGHQFPNYSSELNVNALLLGDSALYLCASSLGGGRDSNQPQHFGDGTRLSIL.

The chain has TRBV19 and TRBJ2-7, with D maybe TRBD2 (5 bases). This CDR3 contains 15 residues. V lost 4 bases and J 0 bases, leaving 13 bases between the germline ends. The V gene's germline CDR1 is LNHDA and CDR2 SQIVND (reference sequence). CDR3 DNA: TGTGCCAGTAGTAATGAGGGCGGCCGCTCCTACGAGCAGTACTTC. It encodes CASSNEGGRSYEQYF. Supplemented by reference TRBV19 and TRBJ2-7, the full variable domain reads DGGITQSPKYLFRKEGQNVTLSCEQNLNHDAMYWYRQDPGQGLRLIYYSQIVNDFQKGDIAEGYSVSREKKESFPLTVTSAQKNPTAFYLCASSNEGGRSYEQYFGPGTRLTVT.

The V call is TRBV10-3, the J call TRBJ1-3; D is undetermined. The length of the CDR3 is 15 residues. Trimming cost V 3 bases and J 4 bases, with 13 bases left between them. The germline gives CDR1 ENHRY, CDR2 SYGVKD. CDR3 region: CAISDLGGSGNTIYF. The CDR3 region has the DNA TGTGCCATCAGTGACCTCGGAGGAAGCGGAAACACCATATATTTT.

This clone was detected once. The CDR3 region has the DNA TGTGCCTGGAGCTTGGGACAGCAGAGCTACACCTTC. This encodes CAWSLGQQSYTF. The gene calls are TRBV30 and TRBJ1-2; 7 bases are shared with TRBD1. This CDR3 has 12 amino acids. Germline CDR1 and CDR2: GTSNPN and SVGIG (reference sequence). With V trimmed by 3 bases and J by 9 bases, 7 bases remained unmatched.

Comments on this clone: Distinct nucleotide sequences in the sample also encode this CDR3. The rearrangement links TRBV9 to TRBJ1-1; no clear D gene. The CDR3 totals 13 residues. Trimming stripped 1 base from V and 2 bases from J, with 6 bases between. CDR1 is SGDLS, CDR2 YYNGEE, per germline. The CDR3 is CASSVSLNTEAFF. The CDR3 bases are TGTGCCAGCAGCGTAAGCCTAAACACTGAAGCTTTCTTT.

This chain links TRBV6-9 with TRBJ2-1; D gene unclear. The length of the CDR3 is 10 residues. From germline, CDR1 is MNHGY and CDR2 SVAAGI. Between the trimmed V and J ends, which lost 9 bases and 11 bases, there was a span of 11 bases. The CDR3 coding sequence is TGTGCCAGGTCAGGCTGTAAGCAGTTCTTC. It specifies CARSGCKQFF.

The V call is TRBV9, the J call TRBJ2-3, with 11 positions matching TRBD2. J gave up 7 bases and V 2 bases, and 9 bases lay outside the gene matches. CDR3 length: 16 residues. Germline V gene lookup returns CDR1 SGDLS and CDR2 YYNGEE. The CDR3: CASSVKLAGAPNTQYF. The CDR3 DNA follows: TGTGCCAGCAGCGTCAAACTAGCGGGGGCACCTAATACGCAGTATTTT. The full variable domain, rest sourced from reference TRBV9 and TRBJ2-3, is DSGVTQTPKHLITATGQRVTLRCSPRSGDLSVYWYQQSLDQGLQFLIQYYNGEERAKGNILERFSAQQFPDLHSELNLSSLELGDSALYFCASSVKLAGAPNTQYFGPGTRLTVL.

This chain connects TRBV4-2 to TRBJ2-1; a possible D gene is TRBD1 (6 bases). CDR1 is LGHNA, CDR2 YNFKEQ, per germline. The CDR3 is made up of 14 amino acids. Trimming pared 4 bases from V and 5 bases from J, leaving 12 bases between. The CDR3 nucleotides read TGTGCCAGCAGCCCCCGGACAGACCACAATGAGCAGTTCTTC. Protein product: CASSPRTDHNEQFF.

The J gene is TRBJ2-1, the V gene TRBV28, with a possible D match to TRBD1 (6 bases). The CDR3 is 15 residues long. From germline, CDR1 is MDHEN and CDR2 SYDVKM. V was trimmed by 3 bases and J by 4 bases, leaving 13 bases between them. This chain's CDR3 is CASSLAGTLYNEQFF. Here the CDR3 DNA reads TGTGCCAGCAGTTTGGCCGGGACACTTTACAATGAGCAGTTCTTC.

The V gene is TRBV5-4, the J gene TRBJ1-2; a weak D match, TRBD1 (6 bases). Germline CDR1 and CDR2: SGHNT and YYREEE (reference sequence). V was clipped by 4 bases and J by 2 bases, with 12 bases between them. This CDR3 is built from 14 residues. In nucleotides, the CDR3 is TGTGCCAGCAGCCAAAAAGACAGGAACTATGGCTACACCTTC. It encodes CASSQKDRNYGYTF. The entire variable domain, with the rest obtained from reference TRBV5-4 and TRBJ1-2, is as follows: ETGVTQSPTHLIKTRGQQVTLRCSSQSGHNTVSWYQQALGQGPQFIFQYYREEENGRGNFPPRFSGLQFPNYSSELNVNALELDDSALYLCASSQKDRNYGYTFGSGTRLTVV.

This clone has just one count. The chain carries TRBV7-2 and TRBJ1-2; maybe TRBD1 (5 bases). Trimming took 1 base from V and 4 from J, leaving 10 bases between them. Per germline, CDR1 SGHTA and CDR2 FQGNSA. The CDR3 consists of 14 residues. DNA for the CDR3: TGTGCCAGCAGCTTAGATAGGGGTGCCTATGGCTACACCTTC. It translates to CASSLDRGAYGYTF.

The rearrangement links TRBV2 to TRBJ2-3, with D perhaps matching TRBD2 (6 bases). Germline V CDR1 and CDR2: SNHLY, FYNNEI. The CDR3 has 14 residues. Trimming took 4 bases from V and 3 from J, leaving 11 bases between them. CDR3 amino acids: CASSGLVTTDTQYF. DNA for the CDR3: TGTGCCAGCAGTGGACTAGTCACGACAGATACGCAGTATTTT.

This chain uses TRBV27 with TRBJ1-2, with 7 bases fitting TRBD1. This CDR3 spans 15 amino acids. CDR1 and CDR2 from the germline V gene are MNHEY and SMNVEV (reference sequence). V shed 2 bases and J 2 bases; nucleotides not matched to a gene: 5. DNA for the CDR3: TGTGCCAGCAGTTTAACGGGACAGCAAAACTATGGCTACACCTTC. Its protein is CASSLTGQQNYGYTF.

The chain has TRBV9 and TRBJ2-3, with a tentative D call TRBD2 (5 bases). This CDR3 has 15 residues. The V and J ends lost 5 bases and 0 bases respectively, with 13 bases between them. The germline V gene has CDR1 SGDLS and CDR2 YYNGEE. CDR3 in DNA: TGTGCCAGCAGTGGGCGGGCCCCTAGCACAGATACGCAGTATTTT. It translates to CASSGRAPSTDTQYF.

The rearrangement links TRBV30 to TRBJ2-2; 8 positions agree with TRBD1. The CDR3 has 14 amino acids. CDR1 and CDR2 (germline): GTSNPN, SVGIG (reference sequence). V gave up 7 bases and J gave up 6 bases; unmatched junction bases: 10. The CDR3 loop is CASPGDRSPGELFF. The CDR3 region has the DNA TGTGCCTCCCCGGGGGACAGGTCCCCCGGGGAGCTGTTTTTT.

CDR3 protein: CASSRRQGPNTGELFF. In DNA form, the CDR3 reads TGTGCCAGCAGCAGAAGACAGGGGCCGAACACCGGGGAGCTGTTTTTT. The chain joins TRBV9 to TRBJ2-2; 8 bases line up with TRBD1. J gave up 0 bases and V 4 bases, and 5 bases lay outside the gene matches. Germline CDR1 and CDR2: SGDLS and YYNGEE. The CDR3 runs 16 residues.

This chain links TRBV6-5 with TRBJ2-2; D not resolved. This CDR3 is 14 amino acids long. Trimming pared 2 bases from V and 5 bases from J, leaving 9 bases between. Germline V CDR1 and CDR2: MNHEY, SVGAGI. The CDR3 region is CASSYGQSTGELFF. The CDR3 DNA reads TGTGCCAGCAGTTACGGGCAGTCAACCGGGGAGCTGTTTTTT.

The V and J genes are TRBV21-1 and TRBJ2-3; TRBD1 was called by the table and not checked on the DNA. TRBV21-1 is a pseudogene. The CDR3 runs to 17 residues. CDR3 in DNA: TGTGCCAGCATCAAGAAACGAGAGACACTCAACACAGATACGCAGTATTTT. Translated, it gives CASIKKRETLNTDTQYF.

This sequence joins TRBV27 and TRBJ2-7; D remains ambiguous. This CDR3 has 12 residues. V dropped 6 bases and J dropped 6 bases, with 12 bases sitting between them. Looked up from germline, CDR1 is MNHEY and CDR2 is SMNVEV (reference sequence). CDR3 nucleotides: TGTGCCAGCAGAAACCCTAACTCCGAGCAGTACTTC. Translating it yields CASRNPNSEQYF.

This chain connects TRBV6-6 to TRBJ1-2; 9 nucleotides match TRBD1. The V gene end was trimmed by 6 bases and the J gene end by 8 bases; junction bases not matched to a gene: 10. Germline V lookup: CDR1 MNHNY, CDR2 SVGAGI (reference sequence). This CDR3 has 14 amino acids. CDR3 region: CASRGTGRSEGYTF. CDR3 DNA: TGTGCCAGCAGGGGGACAGGGAGAAGTGAAGGCTACACCTTC.

The genes are TRBV6-5 and TRBJ2-2; D call uncertain. The CDR3 runs 12 residues. The V gene's germline CDR1 is MNHEY and CDR2 SVGAGI. The ends were cut back, 7 bases at V and 6 bases at J, with 9 bases in the middle. In DNA form, the CDR3 reads TGTGCCAGCACCGAGTCGGCCGGGGAGCTGTTTTTT. It is translated as CASTESAGELFF.

The genes are TRBV9 and TRBJ2-1; 11 nucleotides match TRBD2. The germline V gene has CDR1 SGDLS and CDR2 YYNGEE. V shed 0 bases, J shed 7 bases, and the junction held 15 bases outside the gene matches. The CDR3 is made up of 19 amino acids. This CDR3 reads CASSVDPQKTSGMVNEQFF. DNA for the CDR3: TGTGCCAGCAGCGTAGACCCACAGAAGACTAGCGGGATGGTGAATGAGCAGTTCTTC.

V is TRBV28 and J is TRBJ1-5, with unresolved D. CDR1 and CDR2 from the germline V gene are MDHEN and SYDVKM. The CDR3 has 16 residues. V was shortened by 7 bases and J by 2 bases, with 18 bases between the two germline ends. CDR3 residues: CASTSPAGSGNQPQHF. For the CDR3, the DNA is TGTGCCAGCACTTCCCCGGCGGGTTCGGGCAATCAGCCCCAGCATTTT.